This TCR beta chain was captured in a study of blood T cell repertoires in COVID-19. Overall study context: PBMCs, B-cell-depleted T cells, or T cells were the source of the cDNA or gDNA that made up the material.

The V and J ends lost 8 bases and 3 bases, in that order; junction bases with no gene match: 12. Germline V lookup: CDR1 KGHDR, CDR2 SFDVKD. The CDR3 sequence is 17 residues long. Authors' methods: How many nucleated cells were present was estimated from reference gene primer amplification. TCRdb's copy holds only in-frame clones and misses some; the assay was immunoSEQ multiplex PCR. From that table come the V and J calls and clone size; the DNA was used to work out D and trimming. The sample includes under 95,000 clones, 82% of them seen just once. The sequence was obtained from an elderly woman with acute or convalescent COVID-19. Sequenced material: peripheral blood. The chain links TRBV24-1 to TRBJ1-5, with TRBD1 matching over 10 bases. CDR3 in DNA: TGTGCCACCACCTCCGGAGGGACAGGGGTTTACAATCAGCCCCAGCATTTT. This codes for CATTSGGTGVYNQPQHF.